This T cell receptor beta chain was obtained from a study of human T cells and chemical hapten exposure. MiXCR, run by TCRdb on the RACE reads, gives a single entry per CDR3 protein. This sample has 300,000 to 450,000 distinct CDR3 sequences; around 5.5% occur once, and the top ten carry about 8.2%. In this sample, this clonotype turned up many times. Time point here: pre-sensitization, week 0. Treatment given: therapeutic diphenylcyclopropenone sensitization with weekly scalp DPC. Germline lookup yields CDR1 MNHEY and CDR2 SVGEGT. Between the trimmed V and J ends, which lost 2 bases and 0 bases, there was a span of 10 bases. This CDR3 has 16 residues.

This sequence joins TRBV6-2 or TRBV6-3 and TRBJ2-2; D uncertain. Sequenced material: whole blood, taken in connection with sensitization to the hapten diphenylcyclopropenone (DPC). The source is a woman younger than 30 with alopecia areata. Some clones in this sample may be carry-over from other donors' samples. In DNA, the CDR3 is TGTGCCAGCAGTTACGAATTTCCAGCGAACACCGGGGAGCTGTTTTTT. Its protein product is CASSYEFPANTGELFF.